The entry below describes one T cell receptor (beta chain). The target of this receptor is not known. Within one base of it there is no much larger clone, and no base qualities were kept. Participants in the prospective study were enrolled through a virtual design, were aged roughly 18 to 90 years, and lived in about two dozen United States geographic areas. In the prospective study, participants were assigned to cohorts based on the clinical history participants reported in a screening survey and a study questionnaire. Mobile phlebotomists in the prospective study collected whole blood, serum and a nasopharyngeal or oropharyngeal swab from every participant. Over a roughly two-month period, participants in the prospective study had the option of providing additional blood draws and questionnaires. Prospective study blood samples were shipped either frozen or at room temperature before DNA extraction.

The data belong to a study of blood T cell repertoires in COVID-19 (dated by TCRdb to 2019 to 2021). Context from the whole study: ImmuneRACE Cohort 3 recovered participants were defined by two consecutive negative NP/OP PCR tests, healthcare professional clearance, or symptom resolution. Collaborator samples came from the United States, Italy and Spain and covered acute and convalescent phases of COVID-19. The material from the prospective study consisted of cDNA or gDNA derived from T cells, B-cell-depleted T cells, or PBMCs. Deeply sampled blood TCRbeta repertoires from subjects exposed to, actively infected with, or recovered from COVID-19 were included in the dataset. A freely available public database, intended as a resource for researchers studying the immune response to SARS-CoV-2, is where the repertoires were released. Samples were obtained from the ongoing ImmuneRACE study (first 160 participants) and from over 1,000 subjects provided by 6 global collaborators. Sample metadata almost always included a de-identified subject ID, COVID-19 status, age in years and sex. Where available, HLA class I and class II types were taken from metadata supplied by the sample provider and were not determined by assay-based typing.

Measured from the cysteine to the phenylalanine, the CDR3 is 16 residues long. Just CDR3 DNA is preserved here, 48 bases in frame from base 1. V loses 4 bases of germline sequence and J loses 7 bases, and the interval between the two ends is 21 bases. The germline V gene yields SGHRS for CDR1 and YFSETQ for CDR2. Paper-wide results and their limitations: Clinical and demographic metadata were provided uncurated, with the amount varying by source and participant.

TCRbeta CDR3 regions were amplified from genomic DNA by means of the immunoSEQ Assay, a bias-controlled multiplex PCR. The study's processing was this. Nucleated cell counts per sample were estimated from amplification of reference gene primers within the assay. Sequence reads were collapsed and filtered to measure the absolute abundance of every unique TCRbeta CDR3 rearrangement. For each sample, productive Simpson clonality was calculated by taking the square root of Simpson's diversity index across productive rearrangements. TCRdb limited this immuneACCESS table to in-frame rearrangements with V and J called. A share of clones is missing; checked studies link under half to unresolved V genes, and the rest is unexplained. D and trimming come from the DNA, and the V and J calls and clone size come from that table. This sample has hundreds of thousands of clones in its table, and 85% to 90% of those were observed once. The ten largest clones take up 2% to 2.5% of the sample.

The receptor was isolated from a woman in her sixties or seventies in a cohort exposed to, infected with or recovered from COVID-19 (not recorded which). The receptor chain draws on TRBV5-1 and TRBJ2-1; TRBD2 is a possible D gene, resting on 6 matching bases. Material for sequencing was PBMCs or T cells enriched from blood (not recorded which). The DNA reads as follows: TGCGCCAGCAGCCCCCCGGGACTGGGGGGTGGGAATGAGCAGTTCTTC. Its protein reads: CASSPPGLGGGNEQFF.